A selection of T cell receptor beta chains follows, all from one sample in a study of identical twins. MiXCR was run by TCRdb on the 5' RACE reads, yielding one entry per CDR3 protein. The sample has hundreds of thousands of distinct CDR3 sequences, 8.6% seen once. This same sample was also part of a study on yellow fever vaccine responses in identical twins.

Sequences were obtained from PBMCs. The receptors derive from a woman aged 18-29 years in good health. Both conserved end residues are part of each CDR3. D genes are given only for firm matches. Size is omitted from some rows. Given values are once, few, many or a class for expanded clones.

>TRBJ2-2|.|TRBV4-1|few
CASSHERASTGELFF
TGCGCCAGCAGCCATGAACGGGCTTCCACCGGGGAGCTGTTTTTT
>TRBJ2-5|TRBD2|TRBV15|.
CATRVTGAMTSGETQYF
TGTGCCACCAGGGTCACGGGGGCTATGACTAGCGGGGAGACCCAGTACTTC
>TRBJ2-7|TRBD1|TRBV5-1|.
CASSPDRGISYEQYF
TGCGCCAGCAGCCCCGACAGGGGGATCTCCTACGAGCAGTACTTC
>TRBJ2-3|.|TRBV6-5|.
CASSYSQGSVTDAQYF
TGTGCCAGCAGTTACTCGCAGGGTTCGGTCACAGATGCGCAGTATTTT
>TRBJ2-1|TRBD1|TRBV7-9|few
CASSPPFGQVLDEQFF
TGTGCCAGCAGCCCTCCCTTCGGACAGGTATTGGATGAGCAGTTCTTC
>TRBJ1-5|TRBD1|TRBV6-5|few
CASSYRQGGYSNQPQHF
TGTGCCAGCAGTTATCGACAGGGGGGATATAGCAATCAGCCCCAGCATTTT
>TRBJ1-2|.|TRBV5-1|few
CASSLDRPRNYGYTF
TGCGCCAGCAGCTTGGACCGACCGAGAAACTATGGCTACACCTTC
>TRBJ2-1|TRBD2|TRBV5-1|.
CASSFRGLAIQTYNEQFF
TGCGCCAGCAGCTTTCGGGGACTAGCGATACAGACCTACAATGAGCAGTTCTTC
>TRBJ2-7|TRBD2|TRBV27|few
CASSPTGLAGVKSRSYEQYF
TGTGCCAGCAGTCCCACGGGACTAGCGGGAGTTAAAAGCCGTTCCTACGAGCAGTACTTC
>TRBJ2-7|.|TRBV28|.
CASSEGGERGSYEQYF
TGTGCCAGCAGTGAGGGGGGCGAGAGGGGTTCCTACGAGCAGTACTTC
>TRBJ2-3|.|TRBV5-1|many
CASSLWGDEEGTDTQYF
TGCGCCAGCAGCTTGTGGGGCGATGAAGAGGGCACAGATACGCAGTATTTT
>TRBJ2-2|TRBD2|TRBV7-6|.
CASSHYRGSSGIIGGNTGELFF
TGTGCCAGCAGTCATTACAGGGGCTCTAGCGGGATAATCGGGGGTAACACCGGGGAGCTGTTTTTT
>TRBJ2-7|.|TRBV28|.
CASSFVGEHANF
TGTGCCAGCAGTTTCGTGGGGGAACACGCGAACTTC
>TRBJ1-4|.|TRBV28|few
CASSSQSLPNEKLFF
TGTGCCAGCAGTTCACAGAGCCTCCCTAATGAAAAACTGTTTTTT
>TRBJ2-5|.|TRBV7-2|many
CASSLSEDQYF
TGTGCCAGCAGCTTAAGCGAGGACCAGTACTTC
>TRBJ1-4|.|TRBV20-1|many
CSARGRRYEKLFF
TGCAGTGCTAGGGGACGGCGTTACGAAAAACTGTTTTTT
>TRBJ2-4|TRBD1|TRBV18|few
CASSRLQGLENIQYF
TGTGCCAGCTCACGATTACAGGGGTTGGAAAACATTCAGTACTTC
>TRBJ2-7|.|TRBV27|.
CASSLVLESYEQYF
TGTGCCAGCAGTTTGGTACTGGAGTCCTACGAGCAGTACTTC
>TRBJ1-1|.|TRBV6-1|few
CASQWTENTEAFF
TGTGCCAGTCAATGGACAGAGAACACTGAAGCTTTCTTT
>TRBJ2-4|.|TRBV19|few
CASSEANGNIQYF
TGTGCCAGTAGTGAGGCGAATGGGAACATTCAGTACTTC
>TRBJ1-4|.|TRBV6-5|.
CASSYSEGMEKLFF
TGTGCCAGCAGTTACTCAGAGGGTATGGAAAAACTGTTTTTT
>TRBJ2-3|.|TRBV4-1|many
CASSRVDGPNTDTQYF
TGCGCCAGCAGCCGCGTAGACGGACCCAACACAGATACGCAGTATTTT